This is a list of T cell receptor beta chains from one sample in a study of T cells after yellow fever vaccination. TCRdb independently ran MiXCR on the 5' RACE reads; one entry per CDR3 protein. This table holds some 420,000 distinct CDR3 sequences, roughly a sixth found once. This material consisted of PBMCs, taken before the yellow fever booster vaccination. The receptor source for this set is a young man who received the YFV17D yellow fever vaccine. The CDR3 runs from the conserved cysteine through the conserved F or W. D genes are given only for firm matches. Only some rows state a clone size, as once, few, many or a class for expanded clones.

J gene: TRBJ2-1; clone size: few; V gene: TRBV7-9; D gene: -; CDR3 DNA: TGTGCCAGCAGCTTAGGCGTCAGACACCTGGCGGAGCAGTTCTTC; CDR3 protein: CASSLGVRHLAEQFF
J gene: TRBJ2-1; clone size: -; V gene: TRBV6-2/TRBV6-3; D gene: -; CDR3 DNA: TGTGCCAGCAGGGGGGTGCGGGGGCCAAATGAGCAGTTCTTC; CDR3 protein: CASRGVRGPNEQFF
J gene: TRBJ1-2; clone size: -; V gene: TRBV10-3; D gene: TRBD1; CDR3 DNA: TGTGCCATCAGTGAGGCCGGGACAGGGGATTCTAACTATGGCTACACCTTC; CDR3 protein: CAISEAGTGDSNYGYTF
J gene: TRBJ2-1; clone size: -; V gene: TRBV6-2/TRBV6-3; D gene: -; CDR3 DNA: TGTGCCAGCAGTTATTTTGTGGGTGAGCAGTTCTTC; CDR3 protein: CASSYFVGEQFF
J gene: TRBJ1-2; clone size: few; V gene: TRBV5-1; D gene: -; CDR3 DNA: TGCGCCAGCAGCTTGTCCTCGGGACCGGAATATGGCTACACCTTC; CDR3 protein: CASSLSSGPEYGYTF
J gene: TRBJ1-1; clone size: -; V gene: TRBV7-3; D gene: -; CDR3 DNA: TGTGCCAGCAGCTTAACTCCAGCAAACACTGAAGCTTTCTTT; CDR3 protein: CASSLTPANTEAFF
J gene: TRBJ2-2; clone size: -; V gene: TRBV9; D gene: -; CDR3 DNA: TGTGCCAGCAGCGTTGTCGGGGGGAACACCGGGGAGCTGTTTTTT; CDR3 protein: CASSVVGGNTGELFF
J gene: TRBJ2-3; clone size: -; V gene: TRBV4-2; D gene: -; CDR3 DNA: TGTGCCAGCAGCCAAGAGCCACTCGACCCGCAGTATTTT; CDR3 protein: CASSQEPLDPQYF
J gene: TRBJ1-1; clone size: -; V gene: TRBV28; D gene: TRBD1; CDR3 DNA: TGTGCCTCCAGGGGGCTGAACACTGAAGCTTTCTTT; CDR3 protein: CASRGLNTEAFF
J gene: TRBJ2-5; clone size: few; V gene: TRBV27; D gene: -; CDR3 DNA: TGTGCCAGCAGTTTATTCGGGGGTTTGGTCCAGTACTTC; CDR3 protein: CASSLFGGLVQYF
J gene: TRBJ2-7; clone size: few; V gene: TRBV4-3; D gene: TRBD1; CDR3 DNA: TGCGCCAGCAGCCAAGAACTTTCCGGGACAGGGGCCTACGAGCAGTACTTC; CDR3 protein: CASSQELSGTGAYEQYF
J gene: TRBJ2-5; clone size: few; V gene: TRBV15; D gene: TRBD1; CDR3 DNA: TGTGCCACCAGCAGAAGGGACAGCAGAGAGACCCAGTACTTC; CDR3 protein: CATSRRDSRETQYF
J gene: TRBJ2-7; clone size: -; V gene: TRBV5-1; D gene: TRBD1; CDR3 DNA: TGCGCCAGCAGCCCATCGGACAGGGGATACGAGCAGTACTTC; CDR3 protein: CASSPSDRGYEQYF
J gene: TRBJ1-5; clone size: -; V gene: TRBV3-1; D gene: TRBD1; CDR3 DNA: TGTGCCAGCAGCCGGTCTTCCGGGACAGGGACGAATCAGCCCCAGCATTTT; CDR3 protein: CASSRSSGTGTNQPQHF
J gene: TRBJ2-7; clone size: few; V gene: TRBV2; D gene: TRBD1; CDR3 DNA: TGTGCCATCCTGACAGGGGCGAGATCCTACGAGCAGTACTTC; CDR3 protein: CAILTGARSYEQYF
J gene: TRBJ2-3; clone size: -; V gene: TRBV7-2; D gene: -; CDR3 DNA: TGTGCCAGCAGCTCAGATGGGGGGCCTTTCACAGATACGCAGTATTTT; CDR3 protein: CASSSDGGPFTDTQYF
J gene: TRBJ1-3; clone size: -; V gene: TRBV7-2; D gene: -; CDR3 DNA: TGTGCCAGCAGCCTTCAGAGCTCTGGAAACACCATATATTTT; CDR3 protein: CASSLQSSGNTIYF
J gene: TRBJ1-2; clone size: few; V gene: TRBV1; D gene: -; CDR3 DNA: TGCACCAGCAGCCAATCAGGAGATGGCTACACCTTC; CDR3 protein: CTSSQSGDGYTF
J gene: TRBJ2-3; clone size: -; V gene: TRBV20-1; D gene: TRBD1; CDR3 DNA: TGCAGTGCTAGAGATCTGCAGGGGGCTTCATATACGCAGTATTTT; CDR3 protein: CSARDLQGASYTQYF
J gene: TRBJ2-5; clone size: few; V gene: TRBV5-1; D gene: -; CDR3 DNA: TGCGCCAGCAGCCCTCAACAGGGAGAAGAGACCCAGTACTTC; CDR3 protein: CASSPQQGEETQYF
J gene: TRBJ1-2; clone size: few; V gene: TRBV7-2; D gene: -; CDR3 DNA: TGTGCCAGCAGGCGGACAGATCTCTATGGCTACACCTTC; CDR3 protein: CASRRTDLYGYTF
J gene: TRBJ2-6; clone size: once; V gene: TRBV7-3; D gene: -; CDR3 DNA: TGTGCCAGCAGCTCGGGCCTTAGAGGGACTGGGGCCAACGTCCTGACTTTC; CDR3 protein: CASSSGLRGTGANVLTF
J gene: TRBJ2-3; clone size: -; V gene: TRBV7-9; D gene: TRBD2; CDR3 DNA: TGTGCCAGCAGCTACCTAGCGGGTAGCACAGATACGCAGTATTTT; CDR3 protein: CASSYLAGSTDTQYF
J gene: TRBJ2-1; clone size: -; V gene: TRBV20-1; D gene: -; CDR3 DNA: TGCAGTGGAAGGCAGGGTTCGTCCAATGAGCAGTTCTTC; CDR3 protein: CSGRQGSSNEQFF
J gene: TRBJ2-2; clone size: few; V gene: TRBV12-3/TRBV12-4; D gene: TRBD1; CDR3 DNA: TGTGCCAGCGGGACAGGGGCACATGGGGAGCTGTTTTTT; CDR3 protein: CASGTGAHGELFF
J gene: TRBJ2-1; clone size: -; V gene: TRBV5-1; D gene: -; CDR3 DNA: TGCGCCAGCAGCTTGGCCACAGGGCGGTTGAATGAGCAGTTCTTC; CDR3 protein: CASSLATGRLNEQFF
J gene: TRBJ1-6; clone size: many; V gene: TRBV5-1; D gene: -; CDR3 DNA: TGCGCCAGCAGCCCCGAGGGCCAGGGAAATTCACCCCTCCACTTT; CDR3 protein: CASSPEGQGNSPLHF
J gene: TRBJ1-6; clone size: many; V gene: TRBV12-3/TRBV12-4; D gene: -; CDR3 DNA: TGTGCCAGCAGTCTTGGGACTGCCGTCGGCGGGGGTTCACCCCTCCACTTT; CDR3 protein: CASSLGTAVGGGSPLHF
J gene: TRBJ2-2; clone size: -; V gene: TRBV5-1; D gene: TRBD2; CDR3 DNA: TGCGCCAGCAGGGCGGGAGCCCTGGCTGGGGAGCTGTTTTTT; CDR3 protein: CASRAGALAGELFF
J gene: TRBJ2-7; clone size: -; V gene: TRBV9; D gene: -; CDR3 DNA: TGTGCCAGCAGCGTAGGCAGGGGCGGCTACGAGCAGTACTTC; CDR3 protein: CASSVGRGGYEQYF
J gene: TRBJ2-2; clone size: few; V gene: TRBV6-4; D gene: -; CDR3 DNA: TGTGCCAGCACCCCGGGGGCCCGGGCCGGGGAGCTGTTTTTT; CDR3 protein: CASTPGARAGELFF
J gene: TRBJ1-2; clone size: -; V gene: TRBV4-2; D gene: -; CDR3 DNA: TGTGCCAGCAGCCCACCTTTGCGGGGGGTCGGCTATGGCTACACCTTC; CDR3 protein: CASSPPLRGVGYGYTF
J gene: TRBJ2-2; clone size: few; V gene: TRBV20-1; D gene: TRBD2; CDR3 DNA: TGCAGTGCTACTAGCGGGGGGGCCACCGGGGAGCTGTTTTTT; CDR3 protein: CSATSGGATGELFF
J gene: TRBJ2-3; clone size: few; V gene: TRBV9; D gene: TRBD2; CDR3 DNA: TGTGCCAGCGGGGGGGAAGATACGCAGTATTTT; CDR3 protein: CASGGEDTQYF
J gene: TRBJ2-5; clone size: few; V gene: TRBV11-2; D gene: -; CDR3 DNA: TGTGCCAGCAGTTCCTTAGTTAGGGATGGGTCCCAGTACTTC; CDR3 protein: CASSSLVRDGSQYF
J gene: TRBJ1-4; clone size: few; V gene: TRBV6-6; D gene: -; CDR3 DNA: TGTGCCAGCAGTTCATCACAGCCAACTAATGAAAAACTGTTTTTT; CDR3 protein: CASSSSQPTNEKLFF
J gene: TRBJ2-5; clone size: few; V gene: TRBV4-3; D gene: -; CDR3 DNA: TGCGCCAGCAGCCAAGGCCCTCGGGAGACCCAGTACTTC; CDR3 protein: CASSQGPRETQYF
J gene: TRBJ2-3; clone size: many; V gene: TRBV7-3; D gene: -; CDR3 DNA: TGTGCCAGCAGCTCTGTGGGCACAGATACGCAGTATTTT; CDR3 protein: CASSSVGTDTQYF
J gene: TRBJ2-5; clone size: many; V gene: TRBV5-1; D gene: TRBD2; CDR3 DNA: TGCGCCAGCAGCTTGGCTCCGGGACTAGCGGGACAAGAGACCCAGTACTTC; CDR3 protein: CASSLAPGLAGQETQYF
J gene: TRBJ2-5; clone size: few; V gene: TRBV7-2; D gene: -; CDR3 DNA: TGTGCCAGCAGTCAAGGCCGGAAAGAGACCCAGTACTTC; CDR3 protein: CASSQGRKETQYF
J gene: TRBJ1-5; clone size: few; V gene: TRBV6-5; D gene: TRBD1; CDR3 DNA: TGTGCCAGCAGACCGACAGGGGGGTATAGTCAGCCCCAGCATTTT; CDR3 protein: CASRPTGGYSQPQHF
J gene: TRBJ2-7; clone size: -; V gene: TRBV7-2; D gene: -; CDR3 DNA: TGTGCCAGCAGCTTCGGTCCGGGGACGATCTACGAGCAGTACTTC; CDR3 protein: CASSFGPGTIYEQYF
J gene: TRBJ1-5; clone size: -; V gene: TRBV29-1; D gene: -; CDR3 DNA: TGCAGCGTTCGGTGGGATCCCAATCAGCCCCAGCATTTT; CDR3 protein: CSVRWDPNQPQHF
J gene: TRBJ2-5; clone size: many; V gene: TRBV12-3/TRBV12-4; D gene: TRBD2; CDR3 DNA: TGTGCCAGCAGTTTCCGCGGGGGGGAAGAGACCCAGTACTTC; CDR3 protein: CASSFRGGEETQYF
J gene: TRBJ1-3; clone size: few; V gene: TRBV6-5; D gene: -; CDR3 DNA: TGTGCCAGCAGTCAACCACCGGGGCTCTCTGGAAACACCATATATTTT; CDR3 protein: CASSQPPGLSGNTIYF
J gene: TRBJ1-2; clone size: -; V gene: TRBV12-3/TRBV12-4; D gene: -; CDR3 DNA: TGTGCCAGCAGTCAAGGGGGATTGAGCTATGGCTACACCTTC; CDR3 protein: CASSQGGLSYGYTF
J gene: TRBJ1-5; clone size: few; V gene: TRBV20-1; D gene: -; CDR3 DNA: TGCAGTGCTGGGAAGGAGTATAGCAATCAGCCCCAGCATTTT; CDR3 protein: CSAGKEYSNQPQHF
J gene: TRBJ2-2; clone size: -; V gene: TRBV12-3/TRBV12-4; D gene: -; CDR3 DNA: TGTGCCAGCAGTTTAGTGCAGGGGATGAGGGAGCTGTTTTTT; CDR3 protein: CASSLVQGMRELFF
J gene: TRBJ1-1; clone size: many; V gene: TRBV5-1; D gene: -; CDR3 DNA: TGCGCCAGCAGCCCCGGGGGGGCAAACACTGAAGCTTTCTTT; CDR3 protein: CASSPGGANTEAFF
J gene: TRBJ2-1; clone size: few; V gene: TRBV12-3/TRBV12-4; D gene: TRBD2; CDR3 DNA: TGTGCCAGCAGTTTGAGAGGCGGGGGGGCCTACAATGAGCAGTTCTTC; CDR3 protein: CASSLRGGGAYNEQFF
J gene: TRBJ2-7; clone size: -; V gene: TRBV5-1; D gene: -; CDR3 DNA: TGCGCCAGCAGCTTGGAACTCTCCACCTCGGGCTACGAGCAGTACTTC; CDR3 protein: CASSLELSTSGYEQYF
J gene: TRBJ1-2; clone size: -; V gene: TRBV20-1; D gene: -; CDR3 DNA: TGCAGTGCTCCCCGGGCCCGACCTGCCTATGGCTACACCTTC; CDR3 protein: CSAPRARPAYGYTF
J gene: TRBJ1-2; clone size: -; V gene: TRBV11-2; D gene: -; CDR3 DNA: TGTGCCAGCAGCACCATGGACAGTCATTATGGCTACACCTTC; CDR3 protein: CASSTMDSHYGYTF
J gene: TRBJ1-1; clone size: -; V gene: TRBV7-2; D gene: -; CDR3 DNA: TGTGCCAGCAGCTTAGTTGGGGGAAACACTGAAGCTTTCTTT; CDR3 protein: CASSLVGGNTEAFF
J gene: TRBJ2-1; clone size: -; V gene: TRBV7-3; D gene: -; CDR3 DNA: TGTGCCAGCGGCGACCGGAATTTCAATGAGCAGTTCTTC; CDR3 protein: CASGDRNFNEQFF
J gene: TRBJ1-6; clone size: many; V gene: TRBV7-9; D gene: TRBD1; CDR3 DNA: TGTGCCAGCAGCCTCCGGGACAGGGCTAATTCACCCCTCCACTTT; CDR3 protein: CASSLRDRANSPLHF